What follows are 26 T cell receptor beta chains derived from one specimen sequenced in a study of T cells in Graves' hyperthyroidism and ophthalmopathy. Amplified TCR beta CDR3 regions came from RNA transcripts. A first-round RT-PCR of the TCR CDR3 used the HTBI primer set. TCRdb analysed the multiplex PCR reads with MiXCR anew, one entry per CDR3 protein. The data contain around 420,000 distinct CDR3 sequences, 15% to 19% of them singletons. The specimen was blood. The receptors were gathered from a woman between 18 and 29 years old with Graves' hyperthyroidism.

The J gene is TRBJ2-7, the V gene TRBV5-5, with a weak D call TRBD2 (5 bases). The V end was cut by 4 bases, the J end by 3 bases, with 8 bases between. The CDR3 runs 12 residues. Looked up from germline, CDR1 is SGHKS and CDR2 is YYEKEE (reference sequence). CDR3 sequence: CASSEGNYEQYF. As DNA, the CDR3 is TGTGCCAGCAGCGAGGGAAACTACGAGCAGTACTTC.

About this clonotype itself: This may come from a read error, since a much larger clone is one base off. The CDR3 carries no conserved terminal phenylalanine or tryptophan, so it likely arises from a read error. The J gene is TRBJ1-2, the V gene TRBV19; TRBD1 might be the D (5 bases). The CDR3 loop spans 13 amino acids. The germline gives CDR1 LNHDA, CDR2 SQIVND (reference sequence). V was trimmed by 8 bases and J by 4 bases, leaving 14 bases between them. CDR3 sequence reads: CASQHGGAYGYTS. For the CDR3, the DNA is TGTGCCAGTCAGCATGGCGGGGCCTATGGCTACACCTCC.

At least ten counts were recorded for this clonotype. The chain combines TRBV5-1 with TRBJ2-4; weak D call: TRBD1 (6 bases). CDR1 is SGHRS and CDR2 is YFSETQ in the germline V gene. This CDR3 is built from 16 residues. Between the trimmed V and J ends, which lost 5 bases and 0 bases, there was a span of 15 bases. The CDR3 reads CASRSHRALAKNIQYF. For the CDR3, the DNA is TGCGCCAGCAGATCCCACAGGGCGCTAGCCAAAAACATTCAGTACTTC.

This clonotype was seen at least ten times. For the CDR3, the DNA is TGTGCCAGCAGTTTTCAAAGTTTCTCTGTTGGCTACACCTTC. Amino acid sequence: CASSFQSFSVGYTF. This chain uses TRBV28 with TRBJ1-2; D is ambiguous. Trimming took off 3 bases at V and 7 bases at J, with 15 bases between the two ends. Looked up from germline, CDR1 is MDHEN and CDR2 is SYDVKM. This CDR3 region has 14 residues.

V usage is TRBV6-1 and J usage is TRBJ2-3; perhaps TRBD2 as D (6 bases). Per germline, CDR1 MNHNS and CDR2 SASEGT. The CDR3 runs to 14 residues. The V gene lost 5 bases and the J gene lost 4 bases, with 13 bases spanning the gap. The CDR3, as DNA: TGTGCCAGCAGTAAGCGGGCCGGGGCAGATACGCAGTATTTT. Its translation: CASSKRAGADTQYF.

A few counts support this clonotype. The chain carries TRBV30 and TRBJ2-7; D is undetermined. Germline values: CDR1 GTSNPN, CDR2 SVGIG (reference sequence). V lost 8 bases and J lost 1, with 12 bases in between. The CDR3 is 12 residues long. Written as DNA, the CDR3 is TGTGCCAGTCAGACTCGTTCCTACGAGCAGTACTTC. Protein sequence: CASQTRSYEQYF.

The gene calls are TRBV20-1 and TRBJ1-3; no clear D. The germline gives CDR1 DFQATT, CDR2 SNEGSKA (reference sequence). Between the trimmed V and J ends, which lost 6 bases and 0 bases, there was a span of 15 bases. The CDR3 length is 15 residues. CDR3 loop: CSAGDSGYSGNTIYF. The CDR3 DNA reads as TGCAGTGCGGGTGACTCAGGTTACTCTGGAAACACCATATATTTT.

Worth noting for this clonotype: Germline is not matched at one junction end, which may reflect a read error. The CDR3 region is CATSPGAEQGTQYF. In nucleotides, the CDR3 is TGTGCTACCAGCCCCGGAGCGGAACAAGGGACCCAGTACTTC. The chain uses TRBV24-1 and TRBJ2-5; TRBD2 might be the D (5 bases). The V gene's germline CDR1 is KGHDR and CDR2 SFDVKD. The CDR3 totals 14 residues.

There are many counts of this clonotype. The rearrangement joins TRBV2 to TRBJ2-3; unclear D gene. Trimming shortened V by 4 bases and J by 6 bases, and 17 bases separated the two germline ends. CDR3 size: 15 residues. The V gene's germline CDR1 is SNHLY and CDR2 FYNNEI. The CDR3 DNA reads TGTGCCAGCAGTGTGGGCATCTTCTCCACGGATACGCAGTATTTT. Translation: CASSVGIFSTDTQYF.

The V gene is TRBV11-2, the J gene TRBJ1-1; D ambiguous. CDR1 and CDR2 (germline): SGHAT, FQNNGV. The CDR3 consists of 15 residues. Trimming took 1 base from V and 1 from J, leaving 10 bases between them. In DNA, the CDR3 is TGTGCCAGCAGCTTAGGCAGACTGGGGAACACTGAAGCTTTCTTT. It yields the protein CASSLGRLGNTEAFF.

This clonotype was detected only a few times. J is TRBJ2-2 and V is TRBV6-1, with D perhaps given as TRBD1 or TRBD2 (6 bases each). This CDR3 region has 12 residues. The germline CDR1 and CDR2 sequences are MNHNS and SASEGT. The V and J ends lost 5 bases and 16 bases respectively, with 17 bases between them. The CDR3 reads CASSPGPGAWFF. CDR3 coding DNA: TGTGCCAGCAGTCCTGGGCCGGGGGCCTGGTTTTTT.

This clonotype was counted only a few times. V gene TRBV20-1 combines with J gene TRBJ2-1; D not resolved. The CDR3 covers 15 residues. The ends were cut back, 3 bases at V and 0 bases at J, with 12 bases in the middle. Germline V gives CDR1 DFQATT, CDR2 SNEGSKA (reference sequence). The CDR3: CSASPTEVSYNEQFF. The CDR3, as DNA: TGCAGTGCTAGCCCTACTGAGGTCTCCTACAATGAGCAGTTCTTC.

A word on this clonotype: Compared with germline, one end of the junction differs, possibly owing to a read error. V usage is TRBV7-3 and J usage is TRBJ2-3; TRBD2 matches at 9 bases. From germline, CDR1 is SGHTA and CDR2 FQGTGA. The CDR3 contains 19 residues. CDR3 region: CASSTLQPSGGTITDTRYF. The CDR3 DNA reads as TGTGCCAGCAGCACTCTACAACCAAGCGGGGGGACTATCACAGATACGCGGTATTTT.

Many counts were recorded for this clonotype. The CDR3 nucleotides read TGTGCCAGCAGCGCGGGACAGGGAAGATGGGATGGCTACACCTTC. As protein: CASSAGQGRWDGYTF. This rearrangement joins TRBV5-5 to TRBJ1-2, with 9 nucleotides matching TRBD1. CDR1 SGHKS and CDR2 YYEKEE come from the germline V gene (reference sequence). CDR3 length: 15 amino acids. The junction had 10 bases not matched to a gene; V was cut back by 4 bases and J by 6 bases.

Many counts were recorded for this clonotype. The chain combines TRBV6-1 with TRBJ1-6; 7 bases agree with TRBD1. Trimming removed 3 bases from V and 5 bases from J; junction bases left unmatched: 4. Germline CDR1 and CDR2: MNHNS and SASEGT. The CDR3 is 15 residues long. The CDR3 sequence is CASSDQGGDNSPLHF. The CDR3 DNA reads as TGTGCCAGCAGTGATCAGGGGGGCGATAATTCACCCCTCCACTTT.

This clonotype was observed many times. CDR3 sequence (DNA): TGTGCCTGGAGTGTACTTGGGCGTAGCTCCTACAATGAGCAGTTCTTC. Translating gives CAWSVLGRSSYNEQFF. The J gene is TRBJ2-1, the V gene TRBV30; D is unresolved. This CDR3 comprises 16 residues. The V end was cut by 0 bases, the J end by 0 bases, with 12 bases between. Germline V CDR1 and CDR2: GTSNPN, SVGIG (reference sequence).

This clonotype was seen more than once but under ten times. The chain uses TRBV5-1 and TRBJ2-7; D possibly matches TRBD1 or TRBD2 (5 bases each). The CDR3 is made up of 15 amino acids. Germline CDR1 and CDR2: SGHRS and YFSETQ. Trimming took 1 base from V and 4 from J, leaving 15 bases between them. As DNA, the CDR3 is TGCGCCAGCAGCTTGACCCCGGGACCGAATTACGAGCAGTACTTC. Protein product: CASSLTPGPNYEQYF.

The rearrangement links TRBV28 to TRBJ2-1, with 11 bases fitting TRBD2. This CDR3 is 15 amino acids long. Germline-derived CDR1 and CDR2 are MDHEN and SYDVKM. V shed 6 bases and J 9 bases; nucleotides not matched to a gene: 10. The CDR3 spells CASSFLGTSGSEQFF. The CDR3 nucleotides read TGTGCCAGCAGCTTCTTAGGGACTAGCGGTAGTGAGCAGTTCTTC.

This clonotype was found many times. J is TRBJ1-3 and V is TRBV10-3; D ambiguous. The germline V gene encodes CDR1 ENHRY and CDR2 SYGVKD. This CDR3 is built from 13 residues. V was cut by 2 bases and J by 0 bases, with 2 bases left in between. For the CDR3, the DNA is TGTGCCATCAGTGAGAGCTCTGGAAACACCATATATTTT. Amino acids: CAISESSGNTIYF.

The chain links TRBV5-5 to TRBJ2-7, with D uncertain. The germline V and J ends were trimmed by 0 bases and 0 bases, with 10 bases remaining between them. Per germline, CDR1 SGHKS and CDR2 YYEKEE (reference sequence). The CDR3 contains 15 residues. CDR3 in DNA: TGTGCCAGCAGCTTGGAGGCCGAGAGCTCCTACGAGCAGTACTTC. It is translated as CASSLEAESSYEQYF. Together with reference TRBV5-5 and TRBJ2-7, the CDR3 gives the full variable domain: DAGVTQSPTHLIKTRGQQVTLRCSPISGHKSVSWYQQVLGQGPQFIFQYYEKEERGRGNFPDRFSARQFPNYSSELNVNALLLGDSALYLCASSLEAESSYEQYFGPGTRLTVT.

This clonotype was seen at least ten times. The J gene is TRBJ1-5, the V gene TRBV7-2; 8 nucleotides line up with TRBD1. J gave up 10 bases and V 0 bases, and 2 bases lay outside the gene matches. Germline CDR1 reads SGHTA; CDR2 reads FQGNSA. The CDR3 loop spans 13 amino acids. The CDR3 spells CASSLADRGPQHF. CDR3 sequence (DNA): TGTGCCAGCAGCTTAGCCGACAGGGGCCCCCAGCATTTT.

Ten or more counts support this clonotype. This chain joins TRBV6-5 and TRBJ2-3, with D possibly TRBD1 on 6 matching bases. Germline values: CDR1 MNHEY, CDR2 SVGAGI. The ends were cut back, 6 bases at V and 0 bases at J, with 7 bases in the middle. This CDR3 comprises 13 residues. The DNA for the CDR3 is TGTGCCAGCAGCGGACAGAGCACAGATACGCAGTATTTT. It translates to CASSGQSTDTQYF.

This clonotype has more than one count but fewer than ten. The chain uses TRBV5-1 and TRBJ2-5; D may be TRBD2 (5 bases). Germline V gene sequence: CDR1 SGHRS, CDR2 YFSETQ. Trimming took off 4 bases at V and 4 bases at J, with 20 bases between the two ends. There are 16 residues in the CDR3. CDR3 sequence: CASSPSPPSGGETQYF. In nucleotides, the CDR3 is TGCGCCAGCAGCCCCTCCCCCCCGAGCGGTGGAGAGACCCAGTACTTC.

This clonotype was detected a few times. The chain uses TRBV15 and TRBJ2-2; TRBD1 agrees at 7 bases. Germline assignment: CDR1 LNHNV and CDR2 YYDKDF (reference sequence). The CDR3 is made up of 17 amino acids. Germline trimming cut 6 bases from V and 0 bases from J; bases unmatched to any gene: 10. The chain's CDR3 is CATSPMGDSTNTGELFF. CDR3 sequence (DNA): TGTGCCACCAGTCCCATGGGGGACAGTACGAACACCGGGGAGCTGTTTTTT.

This clonotype has a count of ten or more. The rearrangement joins TRBV20-1 to TRBJ2-1; the D is unclear. Deletions cut 1 base from V and 4 bases from J, with 14 bases between. Germline lookup yields CDR1 DFQATT and CDR2 SNEGSKA (reference sequence). The CDR3 runs to 15 residues. In DNA form, the CDR3 reads TGCAGTGCTAGAGTAGTAAGCCCGAAATACAATGAGCAGTTCTTC. It encodes CSARVVSPKYNEQFF.

Only one count was recorded for this clonotype. The chain is built from TRBV19 and TRBJ2-3; D is possibly TRBD1 or TRBD2 (5 bases each). The CDR3 is 14 residues long. Germline CDR1 and CDR2: LNHDA and SQIVND (reference sequence). V lost 4 bases, J lost 6 bases, and 14 bases lay in between. This CDR3 is CASSTNGAPDTQYF. The DNA for the CDR3 is TGTGCCAGTAGTACCAACGGGGCCCCTGATACGCAGTATTTT.